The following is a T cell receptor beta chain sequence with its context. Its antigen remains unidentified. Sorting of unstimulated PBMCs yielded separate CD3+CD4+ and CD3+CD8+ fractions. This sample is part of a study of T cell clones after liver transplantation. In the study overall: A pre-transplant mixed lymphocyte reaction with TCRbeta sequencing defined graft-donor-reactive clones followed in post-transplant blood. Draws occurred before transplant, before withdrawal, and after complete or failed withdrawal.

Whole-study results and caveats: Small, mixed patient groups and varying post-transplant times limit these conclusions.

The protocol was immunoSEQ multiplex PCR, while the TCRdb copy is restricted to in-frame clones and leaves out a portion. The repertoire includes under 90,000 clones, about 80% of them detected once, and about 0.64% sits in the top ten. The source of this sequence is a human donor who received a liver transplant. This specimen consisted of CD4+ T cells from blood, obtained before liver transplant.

The CDR3 loop reads CASSLTGTVGYEQYF. CDR3 nucleotide sequence: TGTGCCAGCAGCCTGACCGGGACAGTCGGCTACGAGCAGTACTTC. The chain carries TRBV7-2 and TRBJ2-7; 7 nucleotides align to TRBD1. CDR1 is SGHTA, CDR2 FQGNSA, per germline. The ends lost 5 bases at V and 3 bases at J; junction bases unmatched: 10. This CDR3 comprises 15 residues.